A selection of T cell receptor beta chains follows, all from one sample in a study of T cell repertoires in cytomegalovirus infection. These TCRs are of unknown antigen specificity. TCRdb independently ran MiXCR on the reads; one entry per CDR3 protein. The repertoire holds hundreds of thousands of distinct CDR3 sequences, with 30% to 35% as singletons. Source: cultured PBMCs, taken from culture after CMV antigen stimulation. The receptors were gathered from a human donor in good health (CMV status not recorded). Some clones in this sample may be carry-over from other donors' samples. Each CDR3 is given with its conserved first and last residue. The order of the fields is D gene, CDR3 length, J gene, V gene, clone size, CDR3 protein, CDR3 DNA. The D gene is left open where the match is weak. Clone sizes are given selectively: once, few, many, or a class where the clone is expanded.

-	11	TRBJ1-1	TRBV20-1	-	CSGGGGTEAFF	TGCAGTGGAGGGGGAGGCACTGAAGCTTTCTTT
TRBD1	14	TRBJ2-5	TRBV5-4	few	CASSSGQVQETQYF	TGTGCCAGCAGCTCCGGACAGGTTCAAGAGACCCAGTACTTC
TRBD1	12	TRBJ2-5	TRBV20-1	few	CSATDRDETQYF	TGCAGTGCTACGGACAGGGATGAGACCCAGTACTTC
TRBD1	18	TRBJ1-4	TRBV11-2	few	CASSLDRWGTGDGEKLFF	TGTGCCAGCAGCTTAGATAGATGGGGGACAGGGGACGGTGAAAAACTGTTTTTT
TRBD2	14	TRBJ2-5	TRBV7-2	many	CASSLVGGGITQYF	TGTGCCAGCAGCTTAGTGGGCGGGGGGATCACCCAGTACTTC
-	11	TRBJ2-6	TRBV28	few	CASSFANVLTF	TGTGCCAGCAGCTTTGCCAACGTCCTGACTTTC
-	17	TRBJ2-7	TRBV7-2	many	CASSPRIAYTAPYEQYF	TGTGCCAGCAGCCCTAGGATAGCGTACACTGCGCCCTACGAGCAGTACTTC
-	13	TRBJ2-4	TRBV29-1	-	CSVAEYAGNIQYF	TGCAGCGTTGCCGAGTATGCTGGAAACATTCAGTACTTC
-	12	TRBJ1-1	TRBV6-5	-	CASTSRQDEAFF	TGTGCCAGCACAAGCCGACAGGATGAAGCTTTCTTT
TRBD1	15	TRBJ2-7	TRBV7-2	-	CASSNGQVDSYEQYF	TGTGCCAGCAGTAATGGACAGGTAGACTCCTACGAGCAGTACTTC
-	15	TRBJ2-1	TRBV6-5	-	CASSWTGDVGNEQFF	TGTGCCAGCAGTTGGACGGGAGATGTCGGGAATGAGCAGTTCTTC
TRBD2	19	TRBJ2-2	TRBV25-1	-	CASSEYIDLAGDATGELFF	TGTGCCAGCAGTGAATATATCGATCTAGCGGGAGACGCCACCGGGGAGCTGTTTTTT
-	15	TRBJ2-7	TRBV7-3	-	CASSFWTDYSYEQYF	TGTGCCAGCAGCTTTTGGACGGACTACTCCTACGAGCAGTACTTC
-	13	TRBJ2-1	TRBV7-9	few	CAAGKSSYNEQFF	TGTGCTGCGGGGAAGAGCTCCTACAATGAGCAGTTCTTC
-	17	TRBJ2-5	TRBV7-2	once	CASSYRTRGPMPWTQYF	TGTGCCAGCAGCTACCGAACGCGGGGCCCTATGCCGTGGACCCAGTACTTC
TRBD1	15	TRBJ2-1	TRBV5-4	few	CASSPGTATYNEQFF	TGTGCCAGCAGCCCCGGGACAGCAACCTACAATGAGCAGTTCTTC
-	13	TRBJ1-2	TRBV10-3	few	CAITTGLNYGYTF	TGTGCCATCACTACAGGGTTAAACTATGGCTACACCTTC
TRBD1	16	TRBJ1-5	TRBV27	many	CASSSQGGQGNQPQHF	TGTGCCAGCAGTTCACAGGGGGGGCAGGGCAATCAGCCCCAGCATTTT
-	12	TRBJ2-7	TRBV12-3/TRBV12-4	few	CASRRTAYEQYF	TGTGCCAGCAGACGGACAGCATACGAGCAGTACTTC
TRBD2	15	TRBJ2-5	TRBV11-1	-	CASSLLVAGEETQYF	TGTGCCAGCAGCCTACTCGTAGCGGGGGAAGAGACCCAGTACTTC
TRBD2	15	TRBJ2-7	TRBV6-2/TRBV6-3	few	CASTRDERGSYEQYF	TGTGCCAGCACCAGGGACGAGCGGGGCTCCTACGAGCAGTACTTC
TRBD1	17	TRBJ2-3	TRBV19	-	CASNPILGQGVPDTQYF	TGTGCCAGTAACCCCATTTTGGGACAGGGGGTCCCAGATACGCAGTATTTT
TRBD1	12	TRBJ2-5	TRBV19	many	CASGTGGETQYF	TGTGCCAGCGGCACAGGGGGAGAGACCCAGTACTTC
-	13	TRBJ1-1	TRBV19	few	CATRSGGNTEAFF	TGTGCCACCCGGTCGGGGGGGAACACTGAAGCTTTCTTT
-	18	TRBJ2-1	TRBV11-2	-	CASSFRTSRSSSYNEQFF	TGTGCCAGCAGCTTTAGAACTAGCCGCTCGAGCTCCTACAATGAGCAGTTCTTC
-	19	TRBJ2-1	TRBV5-5	-	CASSLPRYRQASSYNEQFF	TGTGCCAGCAGCTTGCCCCGGTACCGACAGGCGAGCTCCTACAATGAGCAGTTCTTC
TRBD1	16	TRBJ2-3	TRBV5-4	-	CASSQARDRATDTQYF	TGTGCCAGCAGCCAGGCGAGGGACAGGGCCACAGATACGCAGTATTTT
-	14	TRBJ1-1	TRBV5-4	few	CASSPGRGRTEAFF	TGTGCCAGCAGCCCGGGCCGGGGAAGGACTGAAGCTTTCTTT
-	14	TRBJ1-5	TRBV12-3/TRBV12-4	-	CASTPQEGSQPQHF	TGTGCCAGCACTCCACAAGAGGGATCTCAGCCCCAGCATTTT
-	13	TRBJ1-5	TRBV2	-	CASRNQAGQPQHF	TGTGCCAGCAGGAATCAAGCTGGTCAGCCCCAGCATTTT
-	15	TRBJ2-3	TRBV5-1	-	CASSSESPSTDTQYF	TGCGCCAGCAGCTCCGAAAGTCCTAGCACAGATACGCAGTATTTT
-	15	TRBJ2-1	TRBV2	-	CASSEAVGEWDEQFF	TGTGCCAGCAGTGAAGCGGTGGGAGAGTGGGATGAGCAGTTCTTC
TRBD1	16	TRBJ2-5	TRBV6-2/TRBV6-3	-	CASSGQAVEFQETQYF	TGTGCCAGCAGTGGACAGGCCGTTGAGTTCCAAGAGACCCAGTACTTC
-	19	TRBJ1-5	TRBV7-8	many	CASSLARIFRSKGNQPQHF	TGTGCCAGCAGCTTAGCTCGCATTTTTCGGTCCAAGGGGAATCAGCCCCAGCATTTT
-	13	TRBJ1-1	TRBV7-9	-	CASSESRETEAFF	TGTGCCAGCAGTGAAAGCCGGGAGACTGAAGCTTTCTTT
-	14	TRBJ1-1	TRBV20-1	few	CRVGAARGFTEAFF	TGCAGGGTGGGGGCTGCTAGGGGGTTCACTGAAGCTTTCTTT
TRBD1	15	TRBJ1-6	TRBV2	-	CASTLEQGGNSPLHF	TGTGCCAGCACCCTGGAGCAGGGGGGTAATTCACCCCTCCACTTT
-	14	TRBJ2-1	TRBV11-3	few	CASSLRGHYNEQFF	TGTGCCAGCAGCTTGAGGGGACACTACAATGAGCAGTTCTTC
TRBD1	15	TRBJ2-3	TRBV20-1	few	CSATAPGQYTDTQYF	TGCAGTGCTACCGCCCCGGGACAGTACACAGATACGCAGTATTTT
-	16	TRBJ1-4	TRBV12-3/TRBV12-4	few	CASSFLPKGVEEKLFF	TGTGCCAGCAGTTTCCTCCCCAAGGGGGTAGAAGAAAAACTGTTTTTT
-	14	TRBJ2-1	TRBV29-1	-	CSVCPKADGAEQFF	TGCAGCGTTTGCCCGAAGGCGGACGGAGCTGAGCAGTTCTTC
-	15	TRBJ1-1	TRBV5-6	-	CASSFSAPMNTEAFF	TGTGCCAGCAGCTTTAGCGCGCCTATGAACACTGAAGCTTTCTTT
-	10	TRBJ2-3	TRBV4-2	few	CASGLDTQYF	TGTGCCAGCGGCCTGGATACGCAGTATTTT
-	14	TRBJ2-2	TRBV7-2	many	CASRRDVYTGELFF	TGTGCCAGCAGACGTGACGTATACACCGGGGAGCTGTTTTTT
-	15	TRBJ1-4	TRBV18	-	CASSEMTGGNEKLFF	TGTGCCAGCTCCGAAATGACAGGCGGTAATGAAAAACTGTTTTTT
TRBD2	17	TRBJ2-5	TRBV5-3	-	CASSLDPRGGQRSTQYF	TGTGCCAGCAGCTTGGATCCGCGGGGGGGCCAAAGATCCACCCAGTACTTC